The 32 T cell receptor beta chains below were found in one sample sequenced in a study of technical replicates of blood from several donors. The table came from immunoSEQ multiplex PCR; TCRdb's copy has only in-frame clones and leaves some out. This table has under 95,000 clones, approximately 95% appearing once. Sequencing was done on a sample of T cells isolated from PBMCs. The receptors here all came from a human donor in good health.

The chain has TRBV7-9 and TRBJ2-7; 8 nucleotides align to TRBD1. Trimming at V came to 5 bases and at J to 5 bases, leaving 14 bases not matched to a gene. CDR1 is SEHNR, CDR2 FQNEAQ, per germline (reference sequence). The CDR3 spans 16 residues. CDR3 nucleotides: TGTGCCAGCAGCCGAAGCCCAGGGGGCAACTTTGACGAGCAGTACTTC. Encoded protein: CASSRSPGGNFDEQYF.

This chain connects TRBV11-2 to TRBJ2-7; 10 positions agree with TRBD2. The trim removed 5 bases at V and 4 bases at J, leaving 8 bases unmatched. From germline, CDR1 is SGHAT and CDR2 FQNNGV. The CDR3 has 15 residues. The CDR3 sequence is CASSPASGSGYEQYF. CDR3 DNA sequence: TGTGCCAGCAGCCCCGCTAGCGGGAGTGGGTACGAGCAGTACTTC.

This chain links TRBV2 with TRBJ1-2; 7 nucleotides align to TRBD1. In germline, CDR1 is SNHLY, CDR2 FYNNEI. The CDR3 has 15 residues. V was pared by 2 bases and J by 2 bases, with 5 bases of the junction left unmatched. The chain's CDR3 is CASSERQGENYGYTF. The CDR3 DNA sequence: TGTGCCAGCAGTGAACGGCAGGGGGAAAACTATGGCTACACCTTC. The entire variable domain, with the rest obtained from reference TRBV2 and TRBJ1-2, is as follows: EPEVTQTPSHQVTQMGQEVILRCVPISNHLYFYWYRQILGQKVEFLVSFYNNEISEKSEIFDDQFSVERPDGSNFTLKIRSTKLEDSAMYFCASSERQGENYGYTFGSGTRLTVV.

The V call is TRBV5-4, the J call TRBJ1-1; perhaps TRBD1 as D (6 bases). The germline V gene has CDR1 SGHNT and CDR2 YYREEE (reference sequence). The CDR3 spans 13 residues. The germline V and J ends were trimmed by 3 bases and 6 bases, with 12 bases remaining between them. For the CDR3, the DNA is TGTGCCAGCAGCTACGGAACAGGGCCTGAAGCTTTCTTT. Its translation is CASSYGTGPEAFF.

V usage is TRBV5-4 and J usage is TRBJ2-5, with TRBD2 matching over 13 bases. Germline assignment: CDR1 SGHNT and CDR2 YYREEE (reference sequence). This CDR3 spans 17 amino acids. J was trimmed by 5 bases and V by 5 bases; bases with no gene match: 12. CDR3 DNA sequence: TGTGCCAGCAGATCCGGACTAGCGGGGGCCTCCGGGGAGACCCAGTACTTC. This codes for CASRSGLAGASGETQYF. Full variable domain (remainder filled in from reference TRBV5-4 and TRBJ2-5): ETGVTQSPTHLIKTRGQQVTLRCSSQSGHNTVSWYQQALGQGPQFIFQYYREEENGRGNFPPRFSGLQFPNYSSELNVNALELDDSALYLCASRSGLAGASGETQYFGPGTRLLVL.

This clone has only a few counts. The gene calls are TRBV29-1 and TRBJ1-1; possible D gene TRBD1, 6 bases. This CDR3 contains 13 residues. Trimming shortened V by 5 bases and J by 1 base, and 11 bases separated the two germline ends. Germline V gene sequence: CDR1 SQVTM, CDR2 ANQGSEA. CDR3 nucleotide sequence: TGCAGCGTTCATCGCAGGGGGAACACTGAAGCTTTCTTT. It yields the protein CSVHRRGNTEAFF.

The gene calls are TRBV30 and TRBJ1-6; D not resolved. V lost 1 base and J lost 8, with 6 bases in between. CDR1 is GTSNPN and CDR2 is SVGIG in the germline V gene (reference sequence). This CDR3 has 12 residues. The CDR3: CAWSGGYSPLHF. The CDR3 bases are TGTGCCTGGAGTGGTGGCTATTCACCCCTCCACTTT.

A single count supports this clone. The chain couples TRBV10-2 to TRBJ2-1, with TRBD2 as a possible D gene (6 bases). Germline V CDR1 and CDR2: WSHSY, SAAADI. The CDR3 loop spans 14 amino acids. V shed 7 bases and J shed 0 bases, with 10 bases lying between them. DNA for the CDR3: TGCGCCAGCATTTCGGGAGCCTCCTACAATGAGCAGTTCTTC. Its translation: CASISGASYNEQFF.

This clone was observed once. The chain uses TRBV27 and TRBJ2-5, with TRBD2 as a possible D gene (6 bases). CDR3 length: 15 residues. V was trimmed by 3 bases and J by 1 base, leaving 12 bases between them. The germline V gene encodes CDR1 MNHEY and CDR2 SMNVEV (reference sequence). This CDR3 is CASSLRRTTQETQYF. The DNA for the CDR3 is TGTGCCAGCAGTTTGAGGCGGACTACCCAAGAGACCCAGTACTTC.

This clone has just one count. The rearrangement uses TRBV29-1 and TRBJ2-2, with TRBD1 identical over 7 bases. The CDR3 length is 13 residues. Trimming cost V 7 bases and J 0 bases; bases outside gene matches: 2. Per the germline V gene, CDR1 is SQVTM and CDR2 is ANQGSEA. CDR3 coding DNA: TGCAGCGGAACAGGGGCGAACACCGGGGAGCTGTTTTTT. This sequence encodes CSGTGANTGELFF.

V usage is TRBV6-5 and J usage is TRBJ1-2; 7 bases align to TRBD1. Germline lookup yields CDR1 MNHEY and CDR2 SVGAGI. V shed 5 bases, J shed 6 bases, and the junction held 6 bases outside the gene matches. The CDR3 covers 13 residues. CDR3 nucleotide sequence: TGTGCCAGCAGTACCGGGACAGTCCATGGCTACACCTTC. Amino acids: CASSTGTVHGYTF.

This rearrangement joins TRBV7-2 to TRBJ2-1, with TRBD2 matching over 11 bases. Trimming removed 6 bases from V and 7 bases from J; junction bases left unmatched: 8. This CDR3 is built from 15 residues. Germline V gives CDR1 SGHTA, CDR2 FQGNSA. The CDR3 bases are TGTGCCAGCAGTTATAGCGGGAGGGCGGGTAATGAGCAGTTCTTC. Encoded protein: CASSYSGRAGNEQFF.

The rearrangement uses TRBV4-1 and TRBJ1-1; TRBD1 might be the D (6 bases). Per the germline V gene, CDR1 is MGHRA and CDR2 is YSYEKL. This CDR3 has 13 amino acids. V lost 6 bases, J lost 3 bases, and 11 bases lay in between. The DNA for the CDR3 is TGCGCCAGCAGACAGGGTGTAGACACTGAAGCTTTCTTT. Translating gives CASRQGVDTEAFF.

The J gene is TRBJ2-7, the V gene TRBV5-1; D ambiguous. The V gene's germline CDR1 is SGHRS and CDR2 YFSETQ. CDR3 length equals 15 residues. Trimming stripped 2 bases from V and 4 bases from J, with 16 bases between. The CDR3 loop is CASSLPDPGSYEQYF. As DNA, the CDR3 is TGCGCCAGCAGCTTACCTGACCCGGGTTCGTACGAGCAGTACTTC.

The chain recombines TRBV28 with TRBJ2-7; 7 positions match TRBD2. The germline V gene has CDR1 MDHEN and CDR2 SYDVKM. J was trimmed by 3 bases and V by 5 bases; bases with no gene match: 10. The CDR3 is 15 residues long. The CDR3 coding sequence is TGTGCCAGCAGTATCCCGGGGAGGGGTCTCTACGAGCAGTACTTC. It encodes CASSIPGRGLYEQYF. The variable domain in full, completed from reference TRBV28 and TRBJ2-7, reads DVKVTQSSRYLVKRTGEKVFLECVQDMDHENMFWYRQDPGLGLRLIYFSYDVKMKEKGDIPEGYSVSREKKERFSLILESASTNQTSMYLCASSIPGRGLYEQYFGPGTRLTVT.

This chain joins TRBV6-1 and TRBJ2-5; the match to TRBD2 covers 9 bases. The germline V gene has CDR1 MNHNS and CDR2 SASEGT. After removal of 3 bases from V and 7 bases from J, the junction contained 24 bases not matched to a gene. The CDR3 sequence is 20 residues long. CDR3 bases: TGTGCCAGCAGTGATATAAGCGGCGGGAGGGCCGACCCGATAGCTCCGACCCAGTACTTC. Its protein is CASSDISGGRADPIAPTQYF.

The chain combines TRBV7-9 with TRBJ2-1; 9 nucleotides agree with TRBD2. This CDR3 comprises 17 residues. V gave up 1 base and J gave up 2 bases; unmatched junction bases: 6. Looked up from germline, CDR1 is SEHNR and CDR2 is FQNEAQ (reference sequence). The CDR3 sequence: CASSLVSGGGAYNEQFF. The CDR3, as DNA: TGTGCCAGCAGCTTAGTCTCTGGCGGGGGGGCCTACAATGAGCAGTTCTTC. Based on the CDR3 plus reference TRBV7-9 and TRBJ2-1, the full variable domain is DTGVSQNPRHKITKRGQNVTFRCDPISEHNRLYWYRQTLGQGPEFLTYFQNEAQLEKSRLLSDRFSAERPKGSFSTLEIQRTEQGDSAMYLCASSLVSGGGAYNEQFFGPGTRLTVL.

This rearrangement joins TRBV6-5 to TRBJ1-1; perhaps TRBD1 as D (5 bases). The CDR3 has 15 residues. Germline V gives CDR1 MNHEY, CDR2 SVGAGI. The V gene lost 0 bases and the J gene lost 0 bases, with 8 bases spanning the gap. Here the CDR3 DNA reads TGTGCCAGCAGTTACTCCCGACAGTTGAACACTGAAGCTTTCTTT. As protein: CASSYSRQLNTEAFF.

The V call is TRBV2, the J call TRBJ1-4; a weak D match, TRBD1 (5 bases). V was cut by 8 bases and J by 2 bases, with 18 bases left in between. The germline gives CDR1 SNHLY, CDR2 FYNNEI. The CDR3 has 16 amino acids. CDR3: CASPLAGPATNEKLFF. As DNA, the CDR3 is TGTGCCAGCCCCCTGGCAGGGCCAGCGACTAATGAAAAACTGTTTTTT. Supplemented by reference TRBV2 and TRBJ1-4, the full variable domain reads EPEVTQTPSHQVTQMGQEVILRCVPISNHLYFYWYRQILGQKVEFLVSFYNNEISEKSEIFDDQFSVERPDGSNFTLKIRSTKLEDSAMYFCASPLAGPATNEKLFFGSGTQLSVL.

This clone has just one count. V gene TRBV5-5 combines with J gene TRBJ2-7, with TRBD1 matching 8 bases. The CDR3 totals 14 residues. Per the germline V gene, CDR1 is SGHKS and CDR2 is YYEKEE (reference sequence). J gave up 4 bases and V 4 bases, and 7 bases lay outside the gene matches. Here the CDR3 DNA reads TGTGCCAGCAGCGCAGGGACAGGATGGTACGAGCAGTACTTC. Protein product: CASSAGTGWYEQYF.

The chain has TRBV12-5 and TRBJ2-5; D is perhaps TRBD2 (5 bases). The CDR3 is 13 residues long. The germline V and J ends were trimmed by 3 bases and 5 bases, with 10 bases remaining between them. Germline CDR1 is LGHNT and CDR2 is FRNRAP. The CDR3: CASGFPAVETQYF. CDR3 in DNA: TGTGCTAGTGGTTTTCCAGCGGTGGAGACCCAGTACTTC.

This sequence joins TRBV4-1 and TRBJ2-7, with D possibly matching TRBD1 (5 bases). This CDR3 contains 13 residues. Germline loops: CDR1 MGHRA, CDR2 YSYEKL. The V end lost 4 bases, the J end lost 3 bases, and 10 bases lay between the germline ends. The CDR3 bases are TGCGCCAGCAGCCTCACAGGTCTCTACGAGCAGTACTTC. Its protein product is CASSLTGLYEQYF.

The chain is built from TRBV6-5 and TRBJ2-1, with 9 bases that match TRBD2. This CDR3 contains 16 residues. CDR1 MNHEY and CDR2 SVGAGI come from the germline V gene. Trimming at V came to 0 bases and at J to 9 bases, leaving 9 bases not matched to a gene. The CDR3 loop reads CASSYSTSGPLFEQFF. CDR3 sequence (DNA): TGTGCCAGCAGTTACTCGACTAGCGGTCCCCTCTTTGAGCAGTTCTTC.

This chain connects TRBV18 to TRBJ1-1, with 7 positions matching TRBD1. The length of the CDR3 is 15 residues. V lost 7 bases and J lost 5; bases outside the gene matches: 13. Germline V CDR1 and CDR2: KGHSH, LQKENI. CDR3 sequence reads: CASYPYGRGTTEAFF. In DNA form, the CDR3 reads TGTGCCAGCTACCCCTACGGCAGGGGGACGACTGAAGCTTTCTTT.

V gene TRBV10-3 combines with J gene TRBJ2-1, with 9 bases matching TRBD2. Germline CDR1 and CDR2: ENHRY and SYGVKD. This CDR3 contains 14 residues. The J segment lost 8 bases and the V segment lost 4 bases, leaving 6 bases of the junction unmatched. This chain's CDR3 is CAISVAGGPDEQFF. In DNA, the CDR3 is TGTGCCATCAGTGTTGCGGGAGGGCCAGATGAGCAGTTCTTC.

The chain is built from TRBV5-1 and TRBJ1-1; 10 nucleotides agree with TRBD1. With V trimmed by 3 bases and J by 1 base, 3 bases remained unmatched. There are 15 residues in the CDR3. In germline, CDR1 is SGHRS, CDR2 YFSETQ. CDR3 amino acids: CASSSGQGRNTEAFF. CDR3 coding DNA: TGCGCCAGCAGCTCGGGACAGGGGAGGAACACTGAAGCTTTCTTT.

V gene TRBV10-2 combines with J gene TRBJ2-7, with D possibly being TRBD2 (6 bases). The germline V gene encodes CDR1 WSHSY and CDR2 SAAADI. Trimming took 6 bases from V and 0 from J, leaving 18 bases between them. The CDR3 is 16 residues long. The CDR3: CASRTGLAKSSYEQYF. The CDR3 DNA is TGCGCCAGCAGAACCGGCCTAGCGAAGAGCTCCTACGAGCAGTACTTC.

The chain joins TRBV7-9 to TRBJ2-7, with 7 bases lining up with TRBD1. The J segment lost 7 bases and the V segment lost 5 bases, leaving 5 bases of the junction unmatched. Looked up from germline, CDR1 is SEHNR and CDR2 is FQNEAQ (reference sequence). There are 12 residues in the CDR3. The CDR3 reads CASSGTVREQYF. DNA of the CDR3: TGTGCCAGCAGCGGGACAGTTAGGGAGCAGTACTTC. Combining the CDR3 with reference TRBV7-9 and TRBJ2-7 gives the whole variable domain DTGVSQNPRHKITKRGQNVTFRCDPISEHNRLYWYRQTLGQGPEFLTYFQNEAQLEKSRLLSDRFSAERPKGSFSTLEIQRTEQGDSAMYLCASSGTVREQYFGPGTRLTVT.

A single count supports this clone. V gene TRBV5-5 combines with J gene TRBJ1-4; no clear D gene. This CDR3 spans 14 amino acids. Germline V gene sequence: CDR1 SGHKS, CDR2 YYEKEE (reference sequence). The V gene lost 1 base and the J gene lost 0 bases, with 4 bases spanning the gap. The CDR3 nucleotides read TGTGCCAGCAGCTTGCCCTCAACTAATGAAAAACTGTTTTTT. It specifies CASSLPSTNEKLFF.

This sequence joins TRBV4-1 and TRBJ1-2, with 9 nucleotides matching TRBD1. J gave up 0 bases and V 1 base, and 0 bases lay outside the gene matches. Germline V gives CDR1 MGHRA, CDR2 YSYEKL. The CDR3 extends over 15 amino acids. This chain's CDR3 is CASSQGDRANYGYTF. The DNA of the CDR3 is TGCGCCAGCAGCCAAGGGGACAGGGCTAACTATGGCTACACCTTC.

This clone was observed once. V usage is TRBV27 and J usage is TRBJ2-3; D may be TRBD1 (6 bases). CDR3 length: 20 amino acids. The germline V gene has CDR1 MNHEY and CDR2 SMNVEV (reference sequence). The V gene lost 4 bases and the J gene lost 0 bases, with 26 bases spanning the gap. The CDR3 nucleotides read TGTGCCAGCAGTTCGGGCCTTCCCATACAGGGCGAACTTAGCACAGATACGCAGTATTTT. It yields the protein CASSSGLPIQGELSTDTQYF.

V gene TRBV19 combines with J gene TRBJ2-1; 7 nucleotides align to TRBD2. The V gene end was trimmed by 0 bases and the J gene end by 12 bases; junction bases not matched to a gene: 5. The CDR3 has 13 amino acids. Per the germline V gene, CDR1 is LNHDA and CDR2 is SQIVND (reference sequence). In nucleotides, the CDR3 is TGTGCCAGTAGTATAGATCTGGGAGGGGCGCAGTTCTTC. Amino acid sequence: CASSIDLGGAQFF.